These 13 T cell receptor beta chains originate from one sample sequenced in a study of blood T cell repertoires in COVID-19. Clones were sequenced by immunoSEQ multiplex PCR, and TCRdb holds only the in-frame ones, with some missing. Among about 150,000 clones listed, approximately 81% were seen once. Source material: PBMCs or T cells enriched from blood (not recorded which). These receptors came from a woman between 50 and 59 years old who had recovered from COVID-19.

The rearrangement joins TRBV20-1 to TRBJ2-3; weak D call: TRBD2 (5 bases). Germline lookup yields CDR1 DFQATT and CDR2 SNEGSKA (reference sequence). This CDR3 spans 14 amino acids. V was cut by 3 bases and J by 1 base, with 11 bases left in between. CDR3 coding DNA: TGCAGTGCTAGTGAGGAAGCGGGCACAGATACGCAGTATTTT. Its translation: CSASEEAGTDTQYF.

The genes are TRBV4-2 and TRBJ2-4, with no clear D. CDR1 and CDR2 from the germline V gene are LGHNA and YNFKEQ. The CDR3 spans 13 residues. V gave up 4 bases and J gave up 7 bases, with 11 bases separating them. CDR3 protein: CASSLETVNIQYF. The CDR3 DNA reads as TGTGCCAGCAGCCTAGAAACAGTGAACATTCAGTACTTC.

The chain recombines TRBV11-3 with TRBJ2-4; 9 nucleotides agree with TRBD2. There are 15 residues in the CDR3. After removal of 1 base from V and 7 bases from J, the junction contained 5 bases not matched to a gene. The germline gives CDR1 SGHNT, CDR2 YENEEA. The CDR3 protein is CASSLGGGRENIQYF. As DNA, the CDR3 is TGTGCCAGCAGCTTAGGGGGCGGGAGGGAGAACATTCAGTACTTC.

The chain has TRBV5-6 and TRBJ2-1; D not resolved. This CDR3 has 12 amino acids. Trimming stripped 2 bases from V and 4 bases from J, with 4 bases between. Germline-derived CDR1 and CDR2 are SGHDT and YYEEEE. Here the CDR3 reads CASSFIYNEQFF. The CDR3, as DNA: TGTGCCAGCAGCTTTATTTACAATGAGCAGTTCTTC.

In its sample, this clone was seen many times. The chain recombines TRBV7-9 with TRBJ1-1; no definite D call. V gave up 6 bases and J gave up 0 bases, with 14 bases separating them. The CDR3 covers 15 residues. Germline CDR1 reads SEHNR; CDR2 reads FQNEAQ (reference sequence). CDR3 sequence (DNA): TGTGCCAGCAGAGCCCCCTTAACGGTGAACACTGAAGCTTTCTTT. Protein: CASRAPLTVNTEAFF.

The chain employs TRBV7-9 and TRBJ1-4; 7 bases are shared with TRBD1. Germline V gene lookup returns CDR1 SEHNR and CDR2 FQNEAQ (reference sequence). The V segment lost 4 bases and the J segment 3 bases; nucleotides outside the gene matches: 2. The CDR3 consists of 14 residues. The CDR3 protein is CASSWGTANEKLFF. For the CDR3, the DNA is TGTGCCAGCAGCTGGGGGACAGCTAATGAAAAACTGTTTTTT. Complete variable domain (other parts from reference TRBV7-9 and TRBJ1-4): DTGVSQNPRHKITKRGQNVTFRCDPISEHNRLYWYRQTLGQGPEFLTYFQNEAQLEKSRLLSDRFSAERPKGSFSTLEIQRTEQGDSAMYLCASSWGTANEKLFFGSGTQLSVL.

The chain employs TRBV7-2 and TRBJ2-7, with 8 positions matching TRBD2. The V gene end was trimmed by 1 base and the J gene end by 0 bases; junction bases not matched to a gene: 8. This CDR3 spans 17 amino acids. Germline V gives CDR1 SGHTA, CDR2 FQGNSA. The CDR3 DNA is TGTGCCAGCAGCTTAGGAGCAGCGGGAGTGTTCTCCTACGAGCAGTACTTC. Its protein product is CASSLGAAGVFSYEQYF. The variable domain in full, completed from reference TRBV7-2 and TRBJ2-7, reads GAGVSQSPSNKVTEKGKDVELRCDPISGHTALYWYRQSLGQGLEFLIYFQGNSAPDKSGLPSDRFSAERTGGSVSTLTIQRTQQEDSAVYLCASSLGAAGVFSYEQYFGPGTRLTVT.

The chain has TRBV5-1 and TRBJ2-1; maybe TRBD2 (6 bases). CDR1 SGHRS and CDR2 YFSETQ come from the germline V gene. The V and J ends lost 2 bases and 7 bases respectively, with 13 bases between them. This CDR3 has 14 residues. The CDR3 loop is CASSFPGLPNEQFF. The CDR3 DNA is TGCGCCAGCAGCTTTCCGGGACTGCCGAATGAGCAGTTCTTC.

This chain links TRBV25-1 with TRBJ1-2; the D gene is possibly TRBD1 (6 bases). Per germline, CDR1 MGHDK and CDR2 SYGVNS. Trimming pared 2 bases from V and 8 bases from J, leaving 18 bases between. The CDR3 contains 15 residues. CDR3 amino acids: CASSEPGGRREGYTF. DNA of the CDR3: TGTGCCAGCAGTGAACCTGGGGGCAGGCGGGAGGGCTACACCTTC.

The rearrangement uses TRBV14 and TRBJ1-2, with a tentative D call TRBD1 (5 bases). Trimming took off 8 bases at V and 4 bases at J, with 8 bases between the two ends. Germline CDR1 reads SGHDN; CDR2 reads FVKESK. The CDR3 contains 11 residues. CDR3 region: CASGTRYGYTF. CDR3 bases: TGTGCCAGCGGGACTCGCTATGGCTACACCTTC.

The chain combines TRBV7-3 with TRBJ2-4; possible D gene TRBD1, 7 bases. Germline assignment: CDR1 SGHTA and CDR2 FQGTGA. Trimming removed 5 bases at V and 3 bases at J, with 11 bases between. The CDR3 is 14 amino acids. CDR3 protein: CASSQGGGKNIQYF. DNA for the CDR3: TGTGCCAGCAGCCAGGGGGGAGGCAAAAACATTCAGTACTTC.

This rearrangement joins TRBV19 to TRBJ1-5; the D gene is possibly TRBD1 (5 bases). CDR1 LNHDA and CDR2 SQIVND come from the germline V gene (reference sequence). The CDR3 covers 15 residues. V was pared by 5 bases and J by 3 bases, with 14 bases between. The CDR3 sequence: CASSLQVTSNQPQHF. CDR3 nucleotide sequence: TGTGCCAGTAGTTTACAGGTGACCTCCAATCAGCCCCAGCATTTT.

A single count supports this clone. The V call is TRBV2, the J call TRBJ2-1, with D possibly matching TRBD1 (6 bases). Germline CDR1 reads SNHLY; CDR2 reads FYNNEI. Trimming pared 9 bases from V and 9 bases from J, leaving 21 bases between. This CDR3 region has 14 residues. This chain's CDR3 is CASTGMWSSVEQFF. The DNA for the CDR3 is TGTGCCAGTACAGGGATGTGGTCCTCGGTTGAGCAGTTCTTC.